This T cell receptor beta chain was obtained from a study of T cell repertoires and HLA-DP antigens. Background on the study: Transduced HeLa cells presented HLA-DP to CD4+ T cells. Average DNA input: approximately 220 ng for CD137+CD4+ sorts, 1,200 ng pre-culture.

Trimming left V 5 bases short and J 1 base short, with 18 bases between. Germline V gene data show CDR1 as SGHVS and CDR2 as FNYEAQ. The CDR3 has 17 amino acids. Comments on this clone: The antigen is unknown.

CD4+ T cells, purified by negative selection, averaged roughly 98% purity. Clones were read by immunoSEQ multiplex PCR, and TCRdb kept only the in-frame ones, dropping some. The table has 85,000 to 90,000 clones, approximately 89% seen once. The clonotype comes from a man aged 45-65 years in good health and CMV-seronegative. The source material was CD4+ T cells from PBMCs. The genes are TRBV7-6 and TRBJ1-3; D is ambiguous. The CDR3 spells CASSNPFRRGSGNTIYF. CDR3 bases: TGTGCCAGCAGCAACCCATTCCGGCGGGGATCTGGAAACACCATATATTTT. The full variable domain, rest sourced from reference TRBV7-6 and TRBJ1-3, is GAGVSQSPRYKVTKRGQDVALRCDPISGHVSLYWYRQALGQGPEFLTYFNYEAQQDKSGLPNDRFSAERPEGSISTLTIQRTEQRDSAMYRCASSNPFRRGSGNTIYFGEGSWLTVV.